These T cell receptor beta chains were read from a single sample in a study of beta chain features in type 1 diabetes. The data were produced by immunoSEQ multiplex PCR, yet TCRdb's version contains in-frame clones alone and is incomplete. Of 300,000 to 350,000 clones listed, around 9.3% are singletons. The sample consisted of central memory CD4+ T cells from blood. The origin of the receptors is a man under 40 with type 1 diabetes. Each CDR3 is given with its conserved first and last residue. A D gene is named only where the DNA matches it firmly. Clone size, where shown, is once, few, many, or a class for clones that have expanded.

j_gene	abundance	v_gene	d_gene	CDR3aa	CDR3nt
TRBJ2-7	.	TRBV30	.	CAWTLGPYEQYF	TGTGCCTGGACCCTCGGGCCCTACGAGCAGTACTTC
TRBJ1-2	.	TRBV6-5	TRBD1	CASRKHETGGSGYTF	TGTGCCAGCAGAAAACATGAGACAGGGGGAAGTGGCTACACCTTC
TRBJ2-7	many	TRBV2	.	CASTAEYEQYF	TGTGCCAGCACAGCGGAGTACGAGCAGTACTTC
TRBJ2-5	.	TRBV5-4	TRBD1	CASSRQGVEETQYF	TGTGCCAGCAGCCGCCAGGGGGTGGAAGAGACCCAGTACTTC
TRBJ2-2	few	TRBV5-1	.	CASSLNGQGNTGELFF	TGCGCCAGCAGCTTGAATGGGCAGGGGAACACCGGGGAGCTGTTTTTT
TRBJ2-5	few	TRBV7-2	TRBD2	CASSKGLAGRGGETQYF	TGTGCCAGCAGCAAGGGACTAGCGGGGCGCGGGGGCGAGACCCAGTACTTC
TRBJ2-1	.	TRBV5-6	.	CATLKVQSSYNEQFF	TGTGCCACCCTCAAAGTCCAGAGCTCCTACAATGAGCAGTTCTTC
TRBJ1-2	few	TRBV7-2	.	CASSLEFYGYTF	TGTGCCAGCAGCTTAGAGTTCTATGGCTACACCTTC
TRBJ1-2	.	TRBV9	.	CASSVNPGSEIGYTF	TGTGCCAGCAGCGTCAACCCCGGGTCTGAAATAGGCTACACCTTC
TRBJ1-1	few	TRBV7-8	.	CASSSPGGGLNTEAFF	TGTGCCAGCAGCTCTCCCGGAGGAGGGCTGAACACTGAAGCTTTCTTT
TRBJ2-2	.	TRBV10-3	TRBD1	CAIRDSTGLNTGELFF	TGTGCCATCAGGGATTCGACAGGGCTGAACACCGGGGAGCTGTTTTTT
TRBJ2-3	few	TRBV7-9	TRBD2	CASSFSGGFTDTQYF	TGTGCCAGCAGCTTTAGCGGGGGCTTCACAGATACGCAGTATTTT
TRBJ1-6	few	TRBV30	.	CAWSIGSSSPLHF	TGTGCCTGGAGTATTGGGTCGAGTTCACCCCTCCACTTT
TRBJ2-5	few	TRBV12-5	.	CASAFGDSGLATQYF	TGTGCTAGTGCCTTTGGCGACTCAGGGTTGGCGACCCAGTACTTC
TRBJ1-1	few	TRBV27	.	CASSLNRARSHTEAFF	TGTGCCAGCAGTTTAAACAGGGCGAGATCTCACACTGAAGCTTTCTTT
TRBJ2-2	.	TRBV4-1	TRBD1	CASSQPRDRGETGELFF	TGCGCCAGCAGCCAACCCCGGGACAGGGGGGAGACCGGGGAGCTGTTTTTT
TRBJ2-4	many	TRBV6-5	.	CASSYSFEGAKNIQYF	TGTGCCAGCAGTTACTCTTTTGAGGGAGCCAAAAACATTCAGTACTTC
TRBJ1-6	.	TRBV6-5	TRBD1	CASSPTGTGNSPLHF	TGTGCCAGCAGTCCCACCGGGACAGGAAATTCACCCCTCCACTTT
TRBJ2-5	.	TRBV6-5	TRBD2	CASSYGAGGLQTQYF	TGTGCCAGCAGTTACGGTGCGGGGGGGCTTCAGACCCAGTACTTC
TRBJ1-1	.	TRBV19	.	CASMGAASHNTEAFF	TGTGCCAGTATGGGTGCAGCTTCCCACAACACTGAAGCTTTCTTT
TRBJ2-1	many	TRBV15	.	CATSRDQTYNEQFF	TGTGCCACCAGCAGAGATCAAACCTACAATGAGCAGTTCTTC
TRBJ2-5	.	TRBV7-2	TRBD2	CASSSGLAGGEETQYF	TGTGCCAGCAGCTCTGGACTAGCGGGGGGTGAAGAGACCCAGTACTTC
TRBJ2-5	.	TRBV30	.	CAWSVVEETQYF	TGTGCCTGGAGTGTAGTGGAAGAGACCCAGTACTTC
TRBJ2-3	.	TRBV27	.	CASSTRTSNALTQYF	TGTGCCAGCAGTACCAGGACCTCAAACGCCCTTACGCAGTATTTT
TRBJ2-7	few	TRBV5-6	.	CASSLDRHEQYF	TGTGCCAGCAGCTTGGATCGTCACGAGCAGTACTTC
TRBJ2-4	.	TRBV6-5	.	CASSRTGTFKNIQYF	TGTGCCAGCAGTCGAACAGGGACGTTCAAAAACATTCAGTACTTC
TRBJ2-3	.	TRBV5-1	.	CASSFLGGTDTQYF	TGCGCCAGCAGCTTCCTTGGTGGCACAGATACGCAGTATTTT
TRBJ2-7	few	TRBV7-2	.	CASSLDGGAGEQYF	TGTGCCAGCAGCTTAGACGGGGGCGCGGGAGAGCAGTACTTC
TRBJ1-2	few	TRBV29-1	.	CSVPTGVNYGYTF	TGCAGCGTCCCCACCGGAGTTAACTATGGCTACACCTTC
TRBJ1-2	few	TRBV27	.	CASSPLQSIPYGYTF	TGTGCCAGCAGCCCCCTCCAAAGCATTCCCTATGGCTACACCTTC